The following is a T cell receptor beta chain sequence with its context. In TCRdb, the RT-PCR reads were re-called with MiXCR into one record per CDR3 protein. The sample holds about a million distinct CDR3 sequences, over 15% seen once. This sample was included in a study of patients and donors after allogeneic stem cell transplantation. V gave up 3 bases and J gave up 5 bases, with 17 bases separating them. This CDR3 comprises 14 residues. Per germline, CDR1 DFQATT and CDR2 SNEGSKA (reference sequence). The chain carries TRBV20-1 and TRBJ2-7, with D perhaps matching TRBD2 (7 bases). The sequenced sample consisted of blood, either unsorted or a sorted T cell fraction (not recorded which). The receptor was derived from a human donor who was either an allogeneic HSCT recipient or a stem cell or donor lymphocyte infusion donor (not recorded which). It is not recorded whose cells these are; they may come from a transplant donor. Here the CDR3 reads CSARWGGLADEQYF. CDR3 sequence (DNA): TGCAGTGCTAGGTGGGGGGGGCTAGCGGACGAGCAGTACTTC.